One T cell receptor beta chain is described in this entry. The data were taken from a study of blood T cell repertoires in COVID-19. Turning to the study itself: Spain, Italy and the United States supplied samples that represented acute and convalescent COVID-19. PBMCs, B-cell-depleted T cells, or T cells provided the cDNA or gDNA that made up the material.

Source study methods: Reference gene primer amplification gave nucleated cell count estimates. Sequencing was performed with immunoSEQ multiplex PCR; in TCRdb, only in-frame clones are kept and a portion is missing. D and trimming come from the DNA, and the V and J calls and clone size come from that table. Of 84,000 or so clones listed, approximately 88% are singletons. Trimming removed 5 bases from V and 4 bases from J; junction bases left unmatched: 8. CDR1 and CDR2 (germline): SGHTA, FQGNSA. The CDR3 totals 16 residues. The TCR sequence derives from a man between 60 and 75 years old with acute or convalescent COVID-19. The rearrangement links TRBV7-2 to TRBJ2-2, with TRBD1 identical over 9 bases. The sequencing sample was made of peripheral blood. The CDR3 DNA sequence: TGTGCCAGCAGCCTAACAGGGGGCGATCGCACCGGGGAGCTGTTTTTT. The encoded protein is CASSLTGGDRTGELFF.